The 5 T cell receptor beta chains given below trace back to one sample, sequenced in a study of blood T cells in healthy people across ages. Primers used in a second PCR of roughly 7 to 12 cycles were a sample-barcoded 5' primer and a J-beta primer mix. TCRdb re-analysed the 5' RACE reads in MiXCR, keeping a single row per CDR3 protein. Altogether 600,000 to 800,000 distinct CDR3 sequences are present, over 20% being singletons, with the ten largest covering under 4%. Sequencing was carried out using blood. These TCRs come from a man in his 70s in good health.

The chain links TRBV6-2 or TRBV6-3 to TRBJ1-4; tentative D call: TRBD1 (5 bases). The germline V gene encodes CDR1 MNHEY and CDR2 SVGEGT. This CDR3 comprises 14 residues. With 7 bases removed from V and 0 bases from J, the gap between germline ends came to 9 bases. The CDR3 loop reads CASKDRPTNEKLFF. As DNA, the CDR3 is TGTGCCAGCAAAGACAGACCAACTAATGAAAAACTGTTTTTT.

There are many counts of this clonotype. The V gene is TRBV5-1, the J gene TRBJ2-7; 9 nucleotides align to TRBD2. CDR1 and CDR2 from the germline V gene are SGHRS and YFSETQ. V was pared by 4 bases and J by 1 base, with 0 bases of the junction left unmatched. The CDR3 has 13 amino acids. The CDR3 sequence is CASSGLASYEQYF. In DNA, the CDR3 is TGCGCCAGCAGCGGACTAGCGTCCTACGAGCAGTACTTC.

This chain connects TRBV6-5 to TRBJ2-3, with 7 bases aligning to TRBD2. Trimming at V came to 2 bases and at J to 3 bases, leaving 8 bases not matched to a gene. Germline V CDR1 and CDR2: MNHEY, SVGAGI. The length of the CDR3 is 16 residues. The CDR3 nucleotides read TGTGCCAGCAGTTACCGCAGCGGGAAAGGGACAGATACGCAGTATTTT. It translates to CASSYRSGKGTDTQYF.

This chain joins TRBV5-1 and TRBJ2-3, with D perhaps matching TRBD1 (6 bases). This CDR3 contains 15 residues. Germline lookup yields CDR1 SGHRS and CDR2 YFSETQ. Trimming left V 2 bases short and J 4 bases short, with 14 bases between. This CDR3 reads CASSFWPQGPDTQYF. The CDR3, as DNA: TGCGCCAGCAGCTTTTGGCCACAGGGCCCAGATACGCAGTATTTT.

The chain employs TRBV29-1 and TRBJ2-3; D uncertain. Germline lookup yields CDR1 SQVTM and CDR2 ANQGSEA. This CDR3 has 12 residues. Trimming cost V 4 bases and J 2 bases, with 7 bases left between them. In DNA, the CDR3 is TGCAGCGTTGGGGCACACACAGATACGCAGTATTTT. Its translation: CSVGAHTDTQYF.